The TCR beta chain described here comes from a study of patients and donors after allogeneic stem cell transplantation. One entry per CDR3 protein, called by TCRdb with MiXCR from the RT-PCR reads. The table includes some 880,000 distinct CDR3 sequences, roughly 17% detected once. Germline values: CDR1 GTSNPN, CDR2 SVGIG (reference sequence). V was cut by 0 bases and J by 5 bases, with 19 bases left in between. The length of the CDR3 is 16 residues. This clonotype was counted a few times. This sequence was found in a human donor who was either an allogeneic HSCT recipient or a stem cell or donor lymphocyte infusion donor (not recorded which). It is not recorded whose cells these are; they may come from a transplant donor. The chain combines TRBV30 with TRBJ1-1; no firm D call. Sequencing was performed on blood, either unsorted or a sorted T cell fraction (not recorded which). CDR3: CAWSVSWGDPGTEAFF. CDR3 DNA sequence: TGTGCCTGGAGTGTAAGTTGGGGAGATCCCGGGACTGAAGCTTTCTTT. The full variable domain, completed using reference TRBV30 and TRBJ1-1, is SQTIHQWPATLVQPVGSPLSLECTVEGTSNPNLYWYRQAAGRGLQLLFYSVGIGQISSEVPQNLSASRPQDRQFILSSKKLLLSDSGFYLCAWSVSWGDPGTEAFFGQGTRLTVV.